The rows below give T cell receptor beta chains drawn from one sample of a study of T cells in localized non-small cell lung cancer. Only in-frame clones appear in the TCRdb table, and some are missing; sequencing was by immunoSEQ multiplex PCR. The repertoire has around 53,000 clones, around 80% of them found once; the top ten carry roughly 4.5%. Sequencing was performed on PBMCs, taken before any cancer treatment. The receptors were sampled from a woman between 35 and 70 years old with stage II lung adenocarcinoma. The CDR3 runs from the conserved cysteine through the conserved F or W. Size values are once, few and many counts, or a class for expanded clones, and some rows have none.

cdr3_aa clone_size v_call
CASSFGLQETQYF . TRBV6-5
CASSPPTSGGQETQYF . TRBV18
CASSSYPRLAGGTTDTQYF . TRBV27
CASSQDFPGGGRTDTQYF . TRBV4-3
CASSFGTQNQPQHF . TRBV27
CASSITGSSYNEQFF . TRBV5-1
CASSLRQEGYNEQFF . TRBV7-8
CASSWPSTGGEQYF . TRBV11-2
CARNGQRDPLTATNEKLFF . TRBV19
CASRLSSATGELFF . TRBV4-3
CASRLTGTSGGADLDTQYF medium-sized TRBV5-4
CASSRDYRSTDTQYF . TRBV2
CAIRRSGGPNTEAFF . TRBV28
CASSVTLGDTQYF . TRBV9
CASSHTGGALNTEAFF . TRBV7-9
CASSAGQKETQYF . TRBV11-2
CASSLGRISYEQYF . TRBV7-3
CASNLDGYGYTF few TRBV2
CASRTGGLYYGYTF . TRBV6-5
CASTPGYEQYF . TRBV2
CASSTRTGGKHEQYF . TRBV28
CATSRGGQSYEQYF . TRBV15
CASSPRVDRGSPLHF . TRBV7-2
CATRGQVGDEQYF . TRBV18
CATSMALYNEQFF . TRBV15
CASGWNYGYTF . TRBV6-1
CASSQEYGSATDTQYF . TRBV4-3
CSVEWAGELFF . TRBV29-1
CAISEQQGGIGQPQHF . TRBV10-3
CASRRRGGAGNQPQHF . TRBV2
CASSFSTGGEQYF . TRBV13
CASSQGGGGLPYNEQFF . TRBV4-3
CSVEDLGVATPSVRARGYTF . TRBV29-1
CASGTGQFLGELFF . TRBV7-7
CASSLGDGLYGYTF few TRBV7-9
CASSVGQNQPQHF . TRBV9
CATSRDRTYSNQPQHF few TRBV15
CASGWDSSYEQYF . TRBV2
CSVDRPGSYEQYF . TRBV29-1
CASSSRGTGELFF once TRBV5-4
CASSLRDGPLGSPLHF . TRBV27
CASSPSVPPNQETQYF . TRBV5-4
CSVEGLAGGHSSYNEQFF . TRBV29-1
CASSPGRQLAMNTEAFF . TRBV18
CASSERPGQGAVTGELFF . TRBV6-1
CASSMRSPLMNTEAFF . TRBV19
CASSRGTLDSPSYGYTF . TRBV7-2
CASCSGTLLRYTEAFF . TRBV5-8
CASSSPSLRRGTANYGYTF . TRBV7-2
CAAAVDILRQSPLHF few TRBV7-9